Listed below are T cell receptor beta chains from one sample, sequenced in a study of blood T cell repertoires in COVID-19. Profiling relied on immunoSEQ multiplex PCR, and the TCRdb table lists in-frame clones only, not all of them. The sample includes 150,000 to 200,000 clones, approximately 80% of them seen just once. Sequenced: PBMCs or T cells enriched from blood (not recorded which). The receptors originated from a man aged 50 to 59 who had recovered from COVID-19. CDR3s include the opening cysteine and the closing phenylalanine or tryptophan. The D gene is left open where the match is weak. The listing skips clone size in some rows; elsewhere it reads once, few, many or a size class.

TGTGCCAGCAGTACAGACGAACCTCTAAGGGGCTACACCTTC | CASSTDEPLRGYTF | NA | TRBJ1-2 | NA | TRBV28
TGTGCCTGGAGTGTAGGGGACAGGGGAAATTCACCCCTCCACTTT | CAWSVGDRGNSPLHF | NA | TRBJ1-6 | TRBD1 | TRBV30
TGTGCCAGCGGGTTAGCGGGAGGGCACAATGAGCAGTTCTTC | CASGLAGGHNEQFF | NA | TRBJ2-1 | TRBD2 | TRBV3-1/TRBV3-2
TGTGCCAGCAGCCCAATAACCGGGACTAGCGGGATCTCTTACGAGCAGTACTTC | CASSPITGTSGISYEQYF | NA | TRBJ2-7 | TRBD2 | TRBV28
TGCGCCAGCAGCTTGGGACCGGGGGAGCTCCACGAGCAGTACTTC | CASSLGPGELHEQYF | once | TRBJ2-7 | NA | TRBV5-1
TGTGCCACCAGTGATTCGGGACTAGCGGGAGGTCAAAAAGAGACCCAGTACTTC | CATSDSGLAGGQKETQYF | NA | TRBJ2-5 | TRBD2 | TRBV24-1
TGTGCCAGCAGCCTCCCAGGGGAAAGTAACACCATATATTTT | CASSLPGESNTIYF | NA | TRBJ1-3 | NA | TRBV7-9
TGTGCCAGCAGCCAAGAAGGACAGGGGGTTGGCATTCAGTACTTC | CASSQEGQGVGIQYF | NA | TRBJ2-4 | TRBD1 | TRBV4-2
TGTGCCAGCAGCTCGATCTCCGGGACAGGATACAATGAGCAGTTCTTC | CASSSISGTGYNEQFF | NA | TRBJ2-1 | TRBD1 | TRBV7-7
TGTGCCAGCGGGGGGGTTTACTCCATGAACACTGAAGCTTTCTTT | CASGGVYSMNTEAFF | NA | TRBJ1-1 | NA | TRBV28
TGTGCCAGCTCACCCGAATATGGGGGGTTCGGAAACACCATATATTTT | CASSPEYGGFGNTIYF | NA | TRBJ1-3 | NA | TRBV18
TGTGCCAGCAGTGAATCACTGGCGCAGTATTTT | CASSESLAQYF | NA | TRBJ2-3 | NA | TRBV2
TGTGCCACCAGCATTTTTGAGGGGGCATACTCTGGAAACACCATATATTTT | CATSIFEGAYSGNTIYF | NA | TRBJ1-3 | TRBD1 | TRBV15
TGTGCCAGTCAAACCGGGGACAATCAGCCCCAGCATTTT | CASQTGDNQPQHF | NA | TRBJ1-5 | NA | TRBV19
TGTGCCAGCAGCCCCAGCAGATTCGAGGCTACGTCCTACGAGCAGTACTTC | CASSPSRFEATSYEQYF | few | TRBJ2-7 | NA | TRBV2
TGCGCCAGCAGCTTGGAGGGGATGGAGACCCAGTACTTC | CASSLEGMETQYF | NA | TRBJ2-5 | NA | TRBV5-1
TGTGCCAGCAGCTACGGACAGGTCAATTCACCCCTCCACTTT | CASSYGQVNSPLHF | NA | TRBJ1-6 | TRBD1 | TRBV11-3
TGTGCCAGCAGAGTCACAGGGGTTAATGAGCAGTTCTTC | CASRVTGVNEQFF | NA | TRBJ2-1 | TRBD1 | TRBV12-3/TRBV12-4
TGCGCCAGCAGCTTGAGACTAGCGGAGACAAATGAGCAGTTCTTC | CASSLRLAETNEQFF | NA | TRBJ2-1 | TRBD2 | TRBV5-1
TGTGCCAGCAGCTTAACCTCCGGGGGGCGCACAGATACGCAGTATTTT | CASSLTSGGRTDTQYF | NA | TRBJ2-3 | NA | TRBV7-9
TGTGCCAGTACCAGAGACATTCCATCCTACAATGGGCAGTTCTTC | CASTRDIPSYNGQFF | NA | TRBJ2-1 | NA | TRBV19
TGTGCCAGTAGTTCTACGGGACAGGGACGAAACACCATATATTTT | CASSSTGQGRNTIYF | NA | TRBJ1-3 | TRBD1 | TRBV19
TGCAGTGCTGGTGCGGACAGGGCAAACACTGAAGCTTTCTTT | CSAGADRANTEAFF | NA | TRBJ1-1 | TRBD1 | TRBV20-1
TGTGCCAGCAGTTCCCGCAGGGTGGACTACGAGCAGTACTTC | CASSSRRVDYEQYF | NA | TRBJ2-7 | NA | TRBV28
TGTGCCGCTTCGGGGGGCCCCGCTATGCAGGAGCAGTACTTC | CAASGGPAMQEQYF | NA | TRBJ2-7 | NA | TRBV6-4
TGTGCCAGCAGACGGACAGGGTATTCAACTAATGAAAAACTGTTTTTT | CASRRTGYSTNEKLFF | few | TRBJ1-4 | TRBD1 | TRBV3-1/TRBV3-2
TGTGCCACCAGTGATATCACAGGGGGGGACTACAATGAGCAGTTCTTC | CATSDITGGDYNEQFF | NA | TRBJ2-1 | NA | TRBV24-1
TGTGCCAGCAGTAGGTACAGTGGGACAGGGGTTTCCAGTGAGCAGTTCTTC | CASSRYSGTGVSSEQFF | few | TRBJ2-1 | TRBD1 | TRBV27
TGTGCCAGCAGCCCCCGGGTCCCACGAGGGCGGAAAGGCACTGAAGCTTTCTTT | CASSPRVPRGRKGTEAFF | NA | TRBJ1-1 | NA | TRBV21-1
TGTGCCAGCAGGCAGGAAACGGCTAGCACAGATACGCAGTATTTT | CASRQETASTDTQYF | NA | TRBJ2-3 | NA | TRBV9
TGTGCCAGCAGTAGGGACAGCAACACTGAAGCTTTCTTT | CASSRDSNTEAFF | NA | TRBJ1-1 | TRBD1 | TRBV6-4
TGCGCCAGCAGCCAAAACCCGGGACTAGACAATGAGCAGTTCTTC | CASSQNPGLDNEQFF | NA | TRBJ2-1 | TRBD2 | TRBV4-1
TGTGCCAGCAGCCAACGACCTCTTGTAGCTGGTGAGCAGTACTTC | CASSQRPLVAGEQYF | few | TRBJ2-7 | NA | TRBV3-1/TRBV3-2
TGTGCCAGCAGCAGACTAGCGGGGGCCTACGAGCAGTACTTC | CASSRLAGAYEQYF | NA | TRBJ2-7 | TRBD2 | TRBV7-2
TGCGCCAGCAGCTTCACAGGGATCGAGCAGTACTTC | CASSFTGIEQYF | NA | TRBJ2-7 | NA | TRBV5-1
TGTGCCAGCAGTGGGTTCGCGGACAGCCTCTACGAGCAGTACTTC | CASSGFADSLYEQYF | NA | TRBJ2-7 | NA | TRBV2
TGCGCCAGCAGTCACGGGGAGAACACTGAAGCTTTCTTT | CASSHGENTEAFF | once | TRBJ1-1 | NA | TRBV23-1
TGCAGCGGGAGTTCAGACAGGGGATTCACAGATACGCAGTATTTT | CSGSSDRGFTDTQYF | NA | TRBJ2-3 | TRBD1 | TRBV29-1
TGTGCCAGCAGTTTGCAGACAGGGTACTATGGCTACACCTTC | CASSLQTGYYGYTF | NA | TRBJ1-2 | TRBD1 | TRBV28
TGTGCCAGCAGCGGGGCATATAGTACGCAGTATTTT | CASSGAYSTQYF | once | TRBJ2-3 | NA | TRBV3-1/TRBV3-2
TGTGCCAGCACCCGAGGGGGGGGGAATCAAGAGACCCAGTACTTC | CASTRGGGNQETQYF | once | TRBJ2-5 | NA | TRBV6-5
TGCGCCAGCAGCTGGGGTGGGGGGGCGCAAAATTCACCCCTCCACTTT | CASSWGGGAQNSPLHF | NA | TRBJ1-6 | NA | TRBV5-1
TGCAGCGTTGCTTGGCAGGGGACTGAAAAACTGTTTTTT | CSVAWQGTEKLFF | NA | TRBJ1-4 | NA | TRBV29-1
TGTGCCAGCAGCTTGTTTGGTCAGGAAAGCAAGGCTGAAGCTTTCTTT | CASSLFGQESKAEAFF | few | TRBJ1-1 | NA | TRBV5-6
TGCGCCAGCAGCTTGGTTCTGTCGAGTGGGGAGGGAGCTTTCTTT | CASSLVLSSGEGAFF | NA | TRBJ1-1 | NA | TRBV5-1
TGTGCCAGCAGCCAAGGGGGACAGGGAGTAAACGAGCAGTACTTC | CASSQGGQGVNEQYF | NA | TRBJ2-7 | TRBD1 | TRBV3-1/TRBV3-2
TGTGCCAGCAGCGTCGGAAATAGCGGGAGAGCCCATGAGCAGTTCTTC | CASSVGNSGRAHEQFF | NA | TRBJ2-1 | TRBD2 | TRBV11-2
TGTGCCAGCAGTGAAATGGGCGGGGGGCCGCAGTATTTT | CASSEMGGGPQYF | NA | TRBJ2-3 | TRBD2 | TRBV2
TGTGCCAGCAGCGTACTTGGTAGCGGTAGCTCTGGAAACACCATATATTTT | CASSVLGSGSSGNTIYF | NA | TRBJ1-3 | NA | TRBV9
TGCGCCAGCAGCTTGGACAGCTCTGGAAACACCATATATTTT | CASSLDSSGNTIYF | NA | TRBJ1-3 | NA | TRBV5-1
TGTGCCAGCAGTCCCGGAGGCAAACCAAACGAGCAGTACTTC | CASSPGGKPNEQYF | NA | TRBJ2-7 | NA | TRBV27
TGCAGCGTTGAAGGCGGCGCGTCCGGCATGCAGTACTTC | CSVEGGASGMQYF | NA | TRBJ2-7 | NA | TRBV29-1
TGTGCCAGCAGACCAGGGAATCAGCCCCAGCATTTT | CASRPGNQPQHF | NA | TRBJ1-5 | NA | TRBV12-3/TRBV12-4
TGTGCCAGCAGCTATTCGGGACTCCTCTACGAGCAGTACTTC | CASSYSGLLYEQYF | NA | TRBJ2-7 | NA | TRBV5-6